The 7 T cell receptor beta chains in this list originate from one sample, sequenced in a study of T cell repertoires in cytomegalovirus infection. TCRdb called the reads again in MiXCR, with one record for every CDR3 protein. The sample yields 800,000 to 950,000 distinct CDR3 sequences, approximately 30% seen once. For these receptors, no antigen is known. The input for sequencing was cultured CD8+ T cells from PBMCs, taken from culture after CMV antigen stimulation. The receptor source for this set is a human donor in good health (CMV status not recorded). Some clones in this sample may be carry-over from other donors' samples.

J is TRBJ1-2 and V is TRBV6-6; D is unclear. V lost 6 bases, J lost 4 bases, and 12 bases lay in between. This CDR3 contains 13 residues. Germline V CDR1 and CDR2: MNHNY, SVGAGI (reference sequence). CDR3 protein: CASSELNVYGYTF. The CDR3 DNA sequence: TGTGCCAGCAGCGAATTGAATGTCTATGGCTACACCTTC.

The chain employs TRBV27 and TRBJ2-5; TRBD2 matches 9 bases. Losses at the gene ends were 3 bases for V and 5 bases for J; bases not matched to a gene: 7. The CDR3 extends over 15 amino acids. Germline CDR1 is MNHEY and CDR2 is SMNVEV (reference sequence). CDR3 in amino acids: CASSLGTSGLETQYF. In DNA form, the CDR3 reads TGTGCCAGCAGTTTGGGAACTAGCGGGCTTGAGACCCAGTACTTC.

The V gene is TRBV9, the J gene TRBJ2-2; TRBD2 is a possible D gene (5 bases). Trimming removed 0 bases from V and 6 bases from J, with 18 bases in between. Germline CDR1 SGDLS, CDR2 YYNGEE. This CDR3 has 17 amino acids. The CDR3 region is CASSVVLPSLGPGELFF. CDR3 nucleotide sequence: TGTGCCAGCAGCGTAGTCCTTCCTAGCCTAGGGCCCGGGGAGCTGTTTTTT.

This clonotype turned up a few times. The chain joins TRBV27 to TRBJ2-2; D is undetermined. V shed 0 bases and J shed 0 bases, with 11 bases lying between them. This CDR3 is 17 amino acids long. Germline V CDR1 and CDR2: MNHEY, SMNVEV (reference sequence). CDR3 coding DNA: TGTGCCAGCAGTTTATCTTTTTCCGGAGCGAACACCGGGGAGCTGTTTTTT. Translation gives CASSLSFSGANTGELFF.

This clonotype was counted between two and nine times. This chain connects TRBV5-6 to TRBJ1-1, with D uncertain. V was pared by 4 bases and J by 5 bases, with 15 bases between. Germline V gene sequence: CDR1 SGHDT, CDR2 YYEEEE. The CDR3 is 14 residues long. CDR3 sequence: CASSPLLIGTEAFF. CDR3 sequence (DNA): TGTGCCAGCAGCCCCCTTTTGATTGGGACTGAAGCTTTCTTT.

The rearrangement links TRBV5-3 to TRBJ1-6; D is unresolved. TRBV5-3 is filed as an ORF, its function uncertain. The CDR3 contains 12 residues. V was clipped by 9 bases and J by 14 bases, with 18 bases between them. The CDR3 DNA reads as TGTGCCAACAGCTTGGAGGCGGGAGCCCTCCACTTT. Encoded protein: CANSLEAGALHF.

The rearrangement links TRBV19 to TRBJ1-2; 9 bases match TRBD1. This CDR3 spans 15 amino acids. The germline V gene encodes CDR1 LNHDA and CDR2 SQIVND (reference sequence). V was pared by 7 bases and J by 8 bases, with 14 bases of the junction left unmatched. The CDR3 sequence: CASTPDRGGIQGYTF. In nucleotides, the CDR3 is TGTGCCAGTACCCCGGACAGGGGCGGGATCCAGGGCTACACCTTC.